Below are 26 T cell receptor beta chains sequenced from a single sample in a study of T cells in women clearing cervical HPV infection. Data came from immunoSEQ multiplex PCR; TCRdb stores just in-frame clones and leaves some out. The ten top clones account for 15% to 20%, within a sample of under 35,000 clones. The sample consisted of blood buffy coat. These receptors originate from a woman between 18 and 70 years old with a cervical HPV16 infection that either progressed to CIN3+ or cleared (not recorded which).

Comment on this clone: The read finishes 3 residues shy of the CDR3 end, and the germline J gene is used to complete it. The rearrangement uses TRBV20-1 and TRBJ2-3; 9 bases fit TRBD2. V dropped 6 bases and J dropped 4; count of bases not matched to a gene: 8. The CDR3 covers 14 residues. CDR1 DFQATT and CDR2 SNEGSKA come from the germline V gene (reference sequence). CDR3 sequence reads: CSAEEREASDTQYF. The CDR3 DNA, read in part, is TGCAGTGCCGAGGAGCGGGAGGCATCAGATACG.

About this clone itself: The read terminates 3 residues ahead of where the CDR3 ends, so the germline J gene completes it. This sequence joins TRBV7-2 and TRBJ2-1; 8 bases are shared with TRBD2. The trim removed 0 bases at V and 4 bases at J, leaving 8 bases unmatched. Germline V gene lookup returns CDR1 SGHTA and CDR2 FQGNSA. This CDR3 comprises 17 residues. Partial CDR3 DNA: TGTGCCAGCAGCTTAGCGCCAGGAGCGGGGGATTACAATGAG. Its protein is CASSLAPGAGDYNE. The whole CDR3 region reads CASSLAPGAGDYNEQFF.

Turning to this clone: The observed sequence ends 3 residues before the CDR3 terminus, with the missing tail filled in from the germline J gene. The chain joins TRBV10-3 to TRBJ2-5; 11 bases map to TRBD2. Per the germline V gene, CDR1 is ENHRY and CDR2 is SYGVKD. V lost 9 bases, J lost 5 bases, and 11 bases stayed unmatched. The CDR3 has 15 residues. The CDR3 bases that were read are TGTGCCATTCTAGCGGGGGGATCGAGTTGGGAGACC. It specifies CAILAGGSSWET. The whole CDR3 sequence reads CAILAGGSSWETQYF.

Concerning this clone: The sequenced fragment ends 3 residues before the CDR3 boundary, so the rest is inferred from the germline J gene. J is TRBJ1-2 and V is TRBV6-1, with 8 positions matching TRBD1. Germline-derived CDR1 and CDR2 are MNHNS and SASEGT. The length of the CDR3 is 15 residues. The CDR3 DNA, read in part, is TGTGCCAGCAGTGAAGCGAAGGACAGGGTGAACGAC. Its translation: CASSEAKDRVND. The entire CDR3 protein reads CASSEAKDRVNDYTF.

Regarding this clone: The read stops 3 residues short of the end of the CDR3; the missing end is completed from the germline J gene. Other nucleotide sequences in the sample specify the same CDR3. The chain carries TRBV30 and TRBJ1-3; the D gene is possibly TRBD1 (5 bases). The CDR3 contains 15 residues. Germline lookup yields CDR1 GTSNPN and CDR2 SVGIG (reference sequence). V dropped 1 base and J dropped 4 bases, with 14 bases sitting between them. CDR3 sequence reads: CAWSDPGQGGNTIYF. The sequenced part of the CDR3 DNA is TGTGCCTGGAGTGATCCAGGACAAGGAGGAAACACC. Using reference TRBV30 and TRBJ1-3 for the parts outside the CDR3, the full variable domain is SQTIHQWPATLVQPVGSPLSLECTVEGTSNPNLYWYRQAAGRGLQLLFYSVGIGQISSEVPQNLSASRPQDRQFILSSKKLLLSDSGFYLCAWSDPGQGGNTIYFGEGSWLTVV.

About this clone: The missing CDR3 end, 3 residues past where the read stops, is filled in from the germline J gene. The chain links TRBV19 to TRBJ2-3; the match to TRBD2 covers 9 bases. V lost 10 bases and J lost 2; bases outside the gene matches: 16. This CDR3 comprises 17 residues. CDR1 is LNHDA, CDR2 SQIVND, per germline (reference sequence). Partial CDR3 DNA: TGTGCCACCGCTATGGGAGCGGGGGGCCTCACCACAGATACG. Its translation is CATAMGAGGLTTDT. In full, the CDR3 reads CATAMGAGGLTTDTQYF.

A remark on this clone: The read ends 3 residues early relative to the CDR3; the germline J gene fills the gap. The V gene is TRBV7-2, the J gene TRBJ2-3, with 10 bases fitting TRBD2. The germline gives CDR1 SGHTA, CDR2 FQGNSA. The CDR3 contains 15 residues. The CDR3: CASSMGLALQETQYF. The sequenced part of the CDR3 DNA is TGTGCCAGCAGCATGGGACTAGCGCTACAAGAGACG.

Concerning this clone itself: The CDR3 end lies 3 residues beyond the end of the read and is filled in from the germline J gene. The rearrangement uses TRBV4-1 and TRBJ2-3; 8 nucleotides line up with TRBD1. CDR3 length: 15 amino acids. Germline V gene lookup returns CDR1 MGHRA and CDR2 YSYEKL. The V segment lost 1 base and the J segment 4 bases; nucleotides outside the gene matches: 4. The part of the CDR3 DNA that was read is TGCGCCAGCAGCCAAGGACAGGGGTTGGCAGATACG. Residues: CASSQGQGLADT. The CDR3 in full is CASSQGQGLADTQYF.

CDR3 amino acids: CASSLGPTELETQYF. Incomplete CDR3 DNA: TGTGCCAGCAGCTTAGGGCCGACAGAGCTGGAGACC. The chain is built from TRBV5-6 and TRBJ2-5; possibly TRBD1 for D (5 bases). The read terminates 3 residues before the CDR3 end, so the remaining end is supplied by the germline J gene. The CDR3 length is 15 residues. The germline V gene encodes CDR1 SGHDT and CDR2 YYEEEE. Deletions cut 2 bases from V and 5 bases from J, with 16 bases between.

CDR3 amino acids: CASSPSGDGYTF. Incomplete CDR3 DNA: TGTGCCAGCTCACCATCAGGGGATGGC. The chain has TRBV18 and TRBJ1-2; tentatively, D is TRBD1 (6 bases). The CDR3 is cut off 3 residues early in the read; its end comes from the germline J gene. This CDR3 comprises 12 residues. The germline V and J ends were trimmed by 2 bases and 6 bases, with 7 bases remaining between them. The germline gives CDR1 KGHSH, CDR2 LQKENI.

Note on this clone: Sequencing ends 3 residues short of the CDR3 end; the germline J gene provides the rest. The chain recombines TRBV19 with TRBJ2-2; perhaps TRBD1 as D (5 bases). Per germline, CDR1 LNHDA and CDR2 SQIVND (reference sequence). This CDR3 contains 15 residues. Here the CDR3 reads CASSGQHSGANVLFF. The sequenced part of the CDR3 DNA is TGTGCCAGTAGTGGCCAGCACTCTGGGGCCAACGTG.

As to this clone: The sequenced fragment ends 3 residues before the CDR3 boundary, so the rest is inferred from the germline J gene. The gene calls are TRBV15 and TRBJ2-3; D gene ambiguous. Germline CDR1 and CDR2: LNHNV and YYDKDF (reference sequence). The ends were cut back, 2 bases at V and 4 bases at J, with 7 bases in the middle. This CDR3 is 13 amino acids long. CDR3 bases read: TGTGCCACCAGCAGACGACAAGCAGATACG. Protein sequence: CATSRRQADT. The whole CDR3 protein reads CATSRRQADTQYF.

Regarding this clone: The read gets to within 3 residues of the CDR3 end, and the germline J gene fills in the rest. The chain recombines TRBV5-1 with TRBJ1-4, with D possibly being TRBD1 (5 bases). This CDR3 contains 14 residues. The germline CDR1 and CDR2 sequences are SGHRS and YFSETQ. The CDR3 loop is CASSPDSQYSPLFF. CDR3 bases read: TGCGCCAGCAGCCCCGACAGTCAATATTCACCA.

As to this clone: The read falls 3 residues short of the CDR3 end, and the missing part is taken from the germline J gene. The V call is TRBV9, the J call TRBJ2-2; 7 bases align to TRBD1. The CDR3 runs to 16 residues. Germline-derived CDR1 and CDR2 are SGDLS and YYNGEE. Germline trimming cut 3 bases from V and 1 base from J; bases unmatched to any gene: 6. CDR3 amino acids: CASSAHRGRNTGELFF. CDR3 DNA, as far as it was read: TGTGCCAGCAGCGCGCACAGGGGTAGGAACACCGGGGAG. The full variable domain, completed using reference TRBV9 and TRBJ2-2, is DSGVTQTPKHLITATGQRVTLRCSPRSGDLSVYWYQQSLDQGLQFLIQYYNGEERAKGNILERFSAQQFPDLHSELNLSSLELGDSALYFCASSAHRGRNTGELFFGEGSRLTVL.

As regards this clone: The CDR3 end falls 3 residues outside the read, so it is completed with the germline J gene. V usage is TRBV7-3 and J usage is TRBJ1-2; the match to TRBD1 covers 9 bases. The CDR3 loop spans 14 amino acids. Per germline, CDR1 SGHTA and CDR2 FQGTGA. The CDR3 bases that were read are TGTGCCAGCAGCAGAACCGGGACAGGGCAGGAC. Protein sequence: CASSRTGTGQD. The full CDR3 reads CASSRTGTGQDYTF.

Regarding this clone: The read halts 3 residues ahead of the CDR3 end, with the missing end drawn from the germline J gene. The rearrangement joins TRBV12-3 or TRBV12-4 to TRBJ2-2, with a tentative D call TRBD2 (6 bases). This CDR3 has 17 residues. This chain's CDR3 is CASGFYGRTIFNSPLFF. Incomplete CDR3 DNA: TGTGCCAGCGGATTCTATGGCCGGACTATCTTTAATTCACCG.

As to this clone: The CDR3 extends 3 residues past the end of the read, so its final part is completed from the germline J gene. This chain connects TRBV6-2 or TRBV6-3 to TRBJ2-3; D uncertain. The V end was cut by 6 bases, the J end by 0 bases, with 19 bases between. The CDR3 is 17 residues long. Germline values: CDR1 MNHEY, CDR2 SVGEGT. Incomplete CDR3 DNA: TGTGCCAGCAGCCTTTCAATCGCGGTCCTAAGCACAGATACG. Amino acids: CASSLSIAVLSTDT. The CDR3 in its entirety is CASSLSIAVLSTDTQYF.

Details on this clone: The sequence runs out 3 residues before the end of the CDR3; the remainder is reconstructed from the germline J gene. The J gene is TRBJ2-4, the V gene TRBV19; D unclear. CDR1 and CDR2 (germline): LNHDA, SQIVND (reference sequence). This CDR3 has 13 residues. The CDR3 reads CASSMAANYGQYF. The part of the CDR3 DNA that was read is TGTGCCAGTAGTATGGCAGCTAACTATGGT.

With respect to this clone: The sequence runs out 3 residues before the end of the CDR3; the remainder is reconstructed from the germline J gene. This chain connects TRBV19 to TRBJ1-2; D remains unclear. Germline V gene sequence: CDR1 LNHDA, CDR2 SQIVND (reference sequence). The CDR3 length is 16 residues. The covered CDR3 bases are TGTGCCAGTAGTTTCACGACTAGCGGGATCACAGATACC. Encoded protein: CASSFTTSGITDT. The CDR3, in full, reads CASSFTTSGITDTYTF.

Note on this clone: The read ends 3 residues shy of where the CDR3 ends; the end is completed using the germline J gene. The sample carries other DNA sequences with the same CDR3. V and J are TRBV5-1 and TRBJ2-1; 9 positions match TRBD2. The CDR3 spans 17 residues. Germline V lookup: CDR1 SGHRS, CDR2 YFSETQ. V shed 0 bases and J 9 bases; nucleotides not matched to a gene: 13. The CDR3 is CASSLEASGRPGGEQFF. Partial CDR3 DNA: TGCGCCAGCAGCTTGGAGGCCAGCGGGAGGCCAGGGGGTGAG. Full variable domain (remainder filled in from reference TRBV5-1 and TRBJ2-1): KAGVTQTPRYLIKTRGQQVTLSCSPISGHRSVSWYQQTPGQGLQFLFEYFSETQRNKGNFPGRFSGRQFSNSRSEMNVSTLELGDSALYLCASSLEASGRPGGEQFFGPGTRLTVL.

About this clone itself: Coverage ceases 3 residues before the CDR3 finishes, and the germline J gene fills in the end. The genes are TRBV6-2 or TRBV6-3 and TRBJ1-2, with TRBD1 identical over 11 bases. The CDR3 is made up of 15 amino acids. Germline CDR1 is MNHEY and CDR2 is SVGEGT. CDR3 in amino acids: CASRSIGQGAPDYTF. The CDR3 bases that were read are TGTGCCAGCAGATCAATCGGACAGGGGGCTCCCGAC.

With regard to this clone: The CDR3 end falls 3 residues outside the read, so it is completed with the germline J gene. The chain carries TRBV4-1 and TRBJ2-7, with TRBD1 matching over 7 bases. Germline V lookup: CDR1 MGHRA, CDR2 YSYEKL. Trimming at V came to 4 bases and at J to 5 bases, leaving 11 bases not matched to a gene. The CDR3 extends over 15 amino acids. The part of the CDR3 DNA that was read is TGCGCCAGCAGCCGGCCATCCGGGACAGTAAACGAG. This encodes CASSRPSGTVNE. The full-length CDR3 reads as CASSRPSGTVNEQYF.

Worth noting for this clone: The sequence runs out 3 residues before the end of the CDR3; the remainder is reconstructed from the germline J gene. V usage is TRBV5-6 and J usage is TRBJ2-2; D possibly corresponds to TRBD2 (6 bases). CDR3 length equals 14 residues. From germline, CDR1 is SGHDT and CDR2 YYEEEE. The CDR3 sequence is CASSPGLINEKLFF. The part of the CDR3 DNA that was read is TGTGCCAGCAGTCCGGGACTGATTAATGAAAAG.

Points on this clone: A read error may produce the germline difference seen at one junction end. The read gets to within 3 residues of the CDR3 end, and the germline J gene fills in the rest. V gene TRBV7-3 combines with J gene TRBJ2-3; tentative D call: TRBD1 (5 bases). CDR1 and CDR2 from the germline V gene are SGHTA and FQGTGA. CDR3 size: 14 residues. CDR3 bases read: TGTGCCTGCAGCTTAACGGTGGGGCCAGATACG. Amino acids: CACSLTVGPDT. The full CDR3 protein reads CACSLTVGPDTQYF.

Details on this clone: A read error may produce the germline difference seen at one junction end. The read gets to within 3 residues of the CDR3 end, and the germline J gene fills in the rest. This chain connects TRBV2 to TRBJ2-3; D is possibly TRBD1 (6 bases). The CDR3 runs 15 residues. Germline CDR1 and CDR2: SNHLY and FYNNEI. The sequenced CDR3 bases are TGTGCCAGCAGAGAAGATCGGGCAGGGGCAGATACG. It translates to CASREDRAGADT. The whole CDR3 sequence is CASREDRAGADTQYF.

With regard to this clone: The missing CDR3 end, 3 residues past where the read stops, is filled in from the germline J gene. This rearrangement joins TRBV2 to TRBJ1-2, with a weak D call TRBD1 (6 bases). The germline CDR1 and CDR2 sequences are SNHLY and FYNNEI. The length of the CDR3 is 14 residues. Trimming shortened V by 6 bases and J by 2 bases, and 13 bases separated the two germline ends. The part of the CDR3 DNA that was read is TGTGCCAGCAGGAGACAGGTTACGAACTATGGC. This encodes CASRRQVTNYG. The full CDR3 protein is CASRRQVTNYGYTF.